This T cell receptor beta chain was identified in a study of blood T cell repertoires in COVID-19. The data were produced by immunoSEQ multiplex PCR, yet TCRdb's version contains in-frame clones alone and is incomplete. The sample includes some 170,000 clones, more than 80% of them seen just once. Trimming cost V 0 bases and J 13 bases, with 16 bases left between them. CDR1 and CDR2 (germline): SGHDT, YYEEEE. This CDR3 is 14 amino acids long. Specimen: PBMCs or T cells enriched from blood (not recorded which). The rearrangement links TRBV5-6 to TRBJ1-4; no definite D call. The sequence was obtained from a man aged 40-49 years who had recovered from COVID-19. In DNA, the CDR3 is TGTGCCAGCAGCTTGGCTGGAACCTCGGAGCGACTGTTTTTT. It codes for CASSLAGTSERLFF.